This T cell receptor beta chain is drawn from a study of monozygotic twins with inflammatory bowel disease. Study-level results: Lower sharing of clonotypes with other individuals was seen in IBD patients than in healthy twins. This was most marked in patients showing signs of disease activity.

Template switching added UMIs carrying a 6-nucleotide sample barcode. From its re-call of the 5' RACE reads, TCRdb lists each CDR3 protein once, without DNA. The table gives some 200,000 distinct CDR3 sequences; the top ten clones make up 1.5% to 2% of it. To note about this clonotype: Its antigen remains unidentified.

The germline gives CDR1 SGHRS, CDR2 YFSETQ. The CDR3 consists of 17 residues. The receptor was derived from a human donor with ulcerative colitis or Crohn's disease, or a healthy co-twin of an affected twin (not recorded which). Material: blood. The V and J genes are TRBV5-1 and TRBJ2-4; TCRdb proposes TRBD1, but this gene call is untestable without DNA. CDR3 in amino acids: CASSFRQGAGAKNIQYF.